This TCR beta chain derives from a study of regulatory T cells in long-lasting Graves disease. The wider study: Antithyroid drug intake by newly diagnosed Graves' patients had lasted under 3 months.

This clonotype was counted at least ten times. Trimming left V 0 bases short and J 5 bases short, with 11 bases between. CDR3 length equals 15 residues. Germline V gene data show CDR1 as LGHDT and CDR2 as YNNKEL (reference sequence). TCR beta libraries were built with iRepertoire HTBI primers and Arm-PCR of CDR3 regions. TCRdb called the multiplex PCR reads again in MiXCR, with one record for every CDR3 protein. The sample lists around 500,000 distinct CDR3 sequences, around 16% occurring once. Described time point: newly diagnosed GD, antithyroid drugs for less than 3 months. TCR sequences were obtained from RNA taken from PBMCs. This same sample was also part of a study on T cells in Graves' hyperthyroidism and ophthalmopathy.

Sequences were derived from peripheral blood mononuclear cells (PBMCs), sampled at new diagnosis, from a patient treated with antithyroid drugs. The clonotype was recovered from a woman between 40 and 65 years old with Graves disease. The V and J genes are TRBV3-1 and TRBJ2-1; a possible D gene is TRBD1 (6 bases). CDR3 in amino acids: CASSQDPGQHNEQFF. CDR3 DNA sequence: TGTGCCAGCAGCCAAGATCCGGGACAACACAATGAGCAGTTCTTC.